The next 22 T cell receptor beta chains were all read from a single sample in a study of response to subunit inactivated influenza vaccine. Each CDR3 protein is one row after TCRdb ran MiXCR on the RT-PCR reads. The sample yields 530,000 or so distinct CDR3 sequences, roughly 12% seen once. Specimen: PBMCs from blood, collected on the day of vaccination. These receptors originate from a man aged 50-59 years who received an inactivated influenza vaccine.

This clonotype showed up just a few times. This chain uses TRBV6-2 or TRBV6-3 with TRBJ1-6; 7 bases line up with TRBD1. This CDR3 region has 15 residues. Per germline, CDR1 MNHEY and CDR2 SVGEGT. V trimming: 6 bases; J trimming: 2 bases; junction bases outside the gene matches: 4. The CDR3 loop is CASSSQGTYNSPLHF. The CDR3 nucleotides are TGTGCCAGCAGCTCACAGGGGACCTATAATTCACCCCTCCACTTT.

This clonotype has at least ten counts. The CDR3 nucleotides are TGTGCCAGCAGCCGACTGAGCACAGATACGCAGTATTTT. Protein product: CASSRLSTDTQYF. V usage is TRBV3-1 and J usage is TRBJ2-3; D not certain. V lost 4 bases, J lost 0 bases, and 5 bases lay in between. Per germline, CDR1 LGHDT and CDR2 YNNKEL (reference sequence). This CDR3 has 13 residues.

This clonotype was seen a few times. The chain joins TRBV4-1 to TRBJ2-5; 8 bases match TRBD2. The CDR3 runs 19 residues. Per germline, CDR1 MGHRA and CDR2 YSYEKL. Germline trimming cut 4 bases from V and 2 bases from J; bases unmatched to any gene: 18. The DNA of the CDR3 is TGCGCCAGCAGCCGCGCTCCCGGGACTAGGGGCCGACTACAAGAGACCCAGTACTTC. Its translation is CASSRAPGTRGRLQETQYF.

The table lists this clonotype with many counts. This rearrangement joins TRBV28 to TRBJ1-3; possibly TRBD1 for D (6 bases). CDR3 length equals 14 residues. With 6 bases removed from V and 2 bases from J, the gap between germline ends came to 11 bases. Germline CDR1 is MDHEN and CDR2 is SYDVKM. The chain's CDR3 is CASSSTGTGNTIYF. The CDR3, as DNA: TGTGCCAGCAGCTCCACAGGGACTGGAAACACCATATATTTT.

CDR3 in amino acids: CASSPPGPDTIYF. The CDR3 DNA reads as TGTGCCAGCAGCCCACCTGGACCGGACACCATATATTTT. This sequence joins TRBV9 and TRBJ1-3; D remains ambiguous. Germline CDR1 and CDR2: SGDLS and YYNGEE. V was trimmed by 4 bases and J by 8 bases, leaving 13 bases between them. CDR3 size: 13 residues.

This clonotype was recorded a few times. The chain employs TRBV19 and TRBJ2-1; 8 positions agree with TRBD2. This CDR3 spans 16 amino acids. Germline CDR1 reads LNHDA; CDR2 reads SQIVND (reference sequence). The trim removed 3 bases at V and 8 bases at J, leaving 12 bases unmatched. The CDR3 region has the DNA TGTGCCAGTAGTATGGGAGGGACTAGGCTTTCACATGAGCAGTTCTTC. Translated, it gives CASSMGGTRLSHEQFF.

In its sample, this clonotype was seen a few times. The rearrangement joins TRBV19 to TRBJ2-2; TRBD1 matches 7 bases. The V segment lost 3 bases and the J segment 5 bases; nucleotides outside the gene matches: 6. This CDR3 region has 15 residues. CDR1 is LNHDA and CDR2 is SQIVND in the germline V gene (reference sequence). The CDR3 DNA follows: TGTGCCAGTAGTATTGGGACAGTGAAAACCGGGGAGCTGTTTTTT. It yields the protein CASSIGTVKTGELFF. Drawing the rest from reference TRBV19 and TRBJ2-2, the complete variable domain is DGGITQSPKYLFRKEGQNVTLSCEQNLNHDAMYWYRQDPGQGLRLIYYSQIVNDFQKGDIAEGYSVSREKKESFPLTVTSAQKNPTAFYLCASSIGTVKTGELFFGEGSRLTVL.

This clonotype turned up a few times. V gene TRBV9 combines with J gene TRBJ2-2; D perhaps matches TRBD2 (5 bases). This CDR3 has 16 residues. V shed 0 bases and J shed 3 bases, with 12 bases lying between them. CDR1 is SGDLS and CDR2 is YYNGEE in the germline V gene. This CDR3 reads CASSVADAGDTGELFF. As DNA, the CDR3 is TGTGCCAGCAGCGTAGCTGACGCCGGGGACACCGGGGAGCTGTTTTTT.

V usage is TRBV7-8 and J usage is TRBJ2-2; D ambiguous. Germline-derived CDR1 and CDR2 are SGHVS and FQNEAQ. The CDR3 is 14 residues long. V dropped 2 bases and J dropped 7 bases, with 11 bases sitting between them. The CDR3 DNA reads TGTGCCAGCAGCTTAATCGTCTCGGGCGGGGAGCTGTTTTTT. Translated: CASSLIVSGGELFF.

This clonotype occurred many times. V gene TRBV28 combines with J gene TRBJ1-1; D might be TRBD1 (6 bases). The V end was cut by 0 bases, the J end by 9 bases, with 20 bases between. The CDR3 has 16 amino acids. Germline V gene data show CDR1 as MDHEN and CDR2 as SYDVKM. For the CDR3, the DNA is TGTGCCAGCAGTTTATGGGGCAGGGGAGGTAAAGGCCAAGCTTTCTTT. Translation: CASSLWGRGGKGQAFF. The whole variable domain, filled in from reference TRBV28 and TRBJ1-1, reads DVKVTQSSRYLVKRTGEKVFLECVQDMDHENMFWYRQDPGLGLRLIYFSYDVKMKEKGDIPEGYSVSREKKERFSLILESASTNQTSMYLCASSLWGRGGKGQAFFGQGTRLTVV.

As DNA, the CDR3 is TGTGCCACCAGCAGAGATCTTCTGGCGGGGGCCGACTATTCTAGCACAGATACGCAGCATTTT. Its translation is CATSRDLLAGADYSSTDTQHF. The chain is built from TRBV15 and TRBJ2-3; D may be TRBD1 (6 bases). The J call may be wrong; the DNA end is better matched by TRBJ1-5. Germline V gives CDR1 LNHNV, CDR2 YYDKDF (reference sequence). The CDR3 has 21 amino acids.

The chain is built from TRBV5-1 and TRBJ2-3; maybe TRBD1 (6 bases). This CDR3 contains 15 residues. Germline CDR1 reads SGHRS; CDR2 reads YFSETQ. Trimming pared 1 base from V and 2 bases from J, leaving 11 bases between. CDR3 sequence: CASSLMTGDTDTQYF. In DNA form, the CDR3 reads TGCGCCAGCAGCTTGATGACAGGCGACACAGATACGCAGTATTTT.

In this sample, this clonotype turned up a few times. The rearrangement links TRBV3-1 to TRBJ1-6, with D hard to call. CDR3 length: 14 amino acids. Germline assignment: CDR1 LGHDT and CDR2 YNNKEL (reference sequence). Between the trimmed V and J ends, which lost 0 bases and 9 bases, there was a span of 9 bases. CDR3 protein: CASSQERYFSPLHF. CDR3 bases: TGTGCCAGCAGCCAAGAAAGGTATTTTTCACCCCTCCACTTT.

The chain is built from TRBV9 and TRBJ2-7, with 9 bases lining up with TRBD1. The V segment lost 1 base and the J segment 6 bases; nucleotides outside the gene matches: 8. The CDR3 loop spans 15 amino acids. Germline CDR1 SGDLS, CDR2 YYNGEE. The CDR3 here is CASSVSPGQGFEQYF. CDR3 bases: TGTGCCAGCAGCGTAAGCCCGGGACAGGGCTTCGAGCAGTACTTC.

This clonotype has only a few counts. The rearrangement links TRBV15 to TRBJ2-5; D may be TRBD2 (7 bases). V was pared by 9 bases and J by 5 bases, with 22 bases between. The CDR3 sequence is 15 residues long. Germline V gene sequence: CDR1 LNHNV, CDR2 YYDKDF (reference sequence). The CDR3 here is CATGTGGLGSETQYF. As DNA, the CDR3 is TGTGCCACAGGGACCGGGGGGCTGGGGAGTGAGACCCAGTACTTC.

This clonotype was found many times. The chain employs TRBV20-1 and TRBJ2-1, with a tentative D call TRBD2 (6 bases). V shed 5 bases and J shed 3 bases, with 20 bases lying between them. Germline CDR1 DFQATT, CDR2 SNEGSKA (reference sequence). The length of the CDR3 is 16 residues. CDR3 sequence: CSARHSGFPFYNEQFF. The DNA of the CDR3 is TGCAGTGCTCGACACAGCGGGTTTCCTTTCTACAATGAGCAGTTCTTC.

The V call is TRBV5-1, the J call TRBJ1-5, with D possibly being TRBD1 (5 bases). Trimming took 4 bases from V and 3 from J, leaving 11 bases between them. The CDR3 length is 14 residues. Looked up from germline, CDR1 is SGHRS and CDR2 is YFSETQ. Here the CDR3 reads CASSGGAPNQPQHF. CDR3 coding DNA: TGCGCCAGCAGCGGGGGAGCCCCCAATCAGCCCCAGCATTTT.

In its sample, this clonotype was seen a few times. The rearrangement joins TRBV4-1 to TRBJ2-7; D is perhaps TRBD1 or TRBD2 (5 bases each). Germline V gives CDR1 MGHRA, CDR2 YSYEKL. V gave up 4 bases and J gave up 1 base, with 11 bases separating them. This CDR3 spans 14 amino acids. The chain's CDR3 is CASSLGVQSYEQYF. DNA for the CDR3: TGCGCCAGCAGCCTGGGGGTACAGTCCTACGAGCAGTACTTC.

This clonotype has at least ten counts. This chain connects TRBV10-3 to TRBJ1-1, with D hard to call. CDR1 and CDR2 from the germline V gene are ENHRY and SYGVKD. The CDR3 runs 14 residues. Trimming cost V 4 bases and J 1 base, with 10 bases left between them. The CDR3 nucleotides read TGTGCCATCAGTGGGTCCTCAAGGAACACTGAAGCTTTCTTT. Protein sequence: CAISGSSRNTEAFF.

The sample holds many counts of this clonotype. The V call is TRBV27, the J call TRBJ2-7; D may be TRBD1 (6 bases). Trimming cost V 6 bases and J 3 bases, with 12 bases left between them. CDR1 is MNHEY, CDR2 SMNVEV, per germline (reference sequence). The CDR3 runs to 13 residues. CDR3 region: CASRAGVNYEQYF. The CDR3, as DNA: TGTGCCAGCAGGGCAGGGGTGAACTACGAGCAGTACTTC.

The chain has TRBV9 and TRBJ2-5; D gene unclear. The ends were cut back, 0 bases at V and 1 base at J, with 13 bases in the middle. Germline V gene lookup returns CDR1 SGDLS and CDR2 YYNGEE. The CDR3 sequence is 16 residues long. The CDR3 coding sequence is TGTGCCAGCAGCGTAGGGTACAGCATATTCCAAGAGACCCAGTACTTC. This gives the protein CASSVGYSIFQETQYF.

J is TRBJ2-7 and V is TRBV4-1; D remains unclear. In germline, CDR1 is MGHRA, CDR2 YSYEKL. This CDR3 region has 16 residues. V was cut by 0 bases and J by 2 bases, with 14 bases left in between. Here the CDR3 reads CASSQDRAPLTYEQYF. Written as DNA, the CDR3 is TGCGCCAGCAGCCAAGATCGGGCCCCGCTAACCTACGAGCAGTACTTC.